This T cell receptor beta chain is from a study of PD-1 blockade in classical Hodgkin lymphoma. Whole-study results and caveats: Compared with baseline, CD4+ but not CD8+ TCR diversity had risen significantly by C4D1. Patients excluded were those beginning nivolumab under 1 year after ASCT.

Of note for this clone: Its antigen is unidentified.

V lost 0 bases, J lost 1 base, and 8 bases lay in between. The CDR3 sequence is 15 residues long. Germline values: CDR1 MGHRA, CDR2 YSYEKL. Each and every patient relapsed after autologous stem cell transplantation, and patients got differing brentuximab vedotin exposure. Classification of best responses gave complete response, partial response or progressive disease. This table comes from immunoSEQ multiplex PCR, and its TCRdb copy is limited to in-frame clones, with some not included. Of about 39,000 clones listed, about 70% were seen once; the top ten hold 12% to 15%. The starting material was peripheral blood mononuclear cells (PBMCs), obtained before the second cycle of nivolumab. This receptor was obtained from a human donor with classical Hodgkin lymphoma. The chain couples TRBV4-1 to TRBJ2-3; D gene unclear. The DNA for the CDR3 is TGCGCCAGCAGCCAAGAATCGGGCGGCACAGATACGCAGTATTTT. Protein: CASSQESGGTDTQYF.